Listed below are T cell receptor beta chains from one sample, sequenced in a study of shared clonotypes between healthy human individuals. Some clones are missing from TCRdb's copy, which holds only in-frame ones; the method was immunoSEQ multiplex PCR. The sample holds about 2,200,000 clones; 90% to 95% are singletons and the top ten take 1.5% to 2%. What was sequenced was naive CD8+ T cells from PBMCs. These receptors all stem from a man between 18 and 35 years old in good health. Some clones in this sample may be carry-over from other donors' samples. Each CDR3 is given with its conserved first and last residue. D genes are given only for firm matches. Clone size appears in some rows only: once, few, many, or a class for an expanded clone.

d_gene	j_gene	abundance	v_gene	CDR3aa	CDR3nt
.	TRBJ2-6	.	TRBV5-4	CASSPLLTSYSGANVLTF	TGTGCCAGCAGCCCCTTGTTAACCTCGTACTCTGGGGCCAACGTCCTGACTTTC
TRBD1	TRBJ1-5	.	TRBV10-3	CAISESINRGRNQPQHF	TGTGCCATCAGTGAGTCGATAAACAGGGGGCGAAATCAGCCCCAGCATTTT
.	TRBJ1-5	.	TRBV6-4	CASSAPDGHSNQPQHF	TGTGCCAGCAGCGCCCCCGACGGGCATAGCAATCAGCCCCAGCATTTT
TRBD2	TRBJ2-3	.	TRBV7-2	CASSLSGRADTQYF	TGTGCCAGCAGCTTGAGCGGGAGGGCAGATACGCAGTATTTT
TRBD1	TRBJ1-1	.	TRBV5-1	CASSSGTAGRNTEAFF	TGCGCCAGCAGCTCCGGGACAGCCGGGCGAAACACTGAAGCTTTCTTT
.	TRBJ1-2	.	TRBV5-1	CASSFSPRQSNYGYTF	TGCGCCAGCAGCTTCTCTCCCAGACAGTCAAACTATGGCTACACCTTC
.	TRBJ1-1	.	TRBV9	CASSTWQVSEAFF	TGTGCCAGCAGTACCTGGCAGGTTTCTGAAGCTTTCTTT
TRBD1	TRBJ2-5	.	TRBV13	CASSLGLAGGKTQYF	TGTGCCAGCAGCTTAGGATTGGCAGGGGGAAAGACCCAGTACTTC
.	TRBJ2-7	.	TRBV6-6	CASSYSGQSHEQYF	TGTGCCAGCAGTTACTCGGGCCAGTCCCACGAGCAGTACTTC
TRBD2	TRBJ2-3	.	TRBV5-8	CASSLMAGVLDTQYF	TGTGCCAGCAGCTTGATGGCGGGAGTTTTGGATACGCAGTATTTT
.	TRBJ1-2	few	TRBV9	CASSALTRKANYGYTF	TGTGCCAGCAGCGCTCTGACACGGAAAGCTAACTATGGCTACACCTTC
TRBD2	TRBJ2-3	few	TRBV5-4	CASSPTSGRTLPTDTQYF	TGTGCCAGCAGCCCAACTAGCGGGAGAACCCTACCCACAGATACGCAGTATTTT
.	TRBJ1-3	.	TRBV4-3	CASRGDGNTIYF	TGCGCCAGCCGGGGAGATGGAAACACCATATATTTT
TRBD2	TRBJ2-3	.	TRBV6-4	CASSESSSGSRKDTQYF	TGTGCCAGCAGTGAGTCCTCTAGCGGGAGTCGTAAGGATACGCAGTATTTT
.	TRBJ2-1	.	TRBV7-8	CASSLEIEGYNEQFF	TGTGCCAGCAGCTTAGAGATCGAAGGCTACAATGAGCAGTTCTTC
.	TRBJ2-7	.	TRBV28	CASSQDLAAESDEQYF	TGTGCCAGCAGCCAAGACTTAGCGGCAGAATCGGACGAGCAGTACTTC
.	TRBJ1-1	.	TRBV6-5	CASRLGPRAFF	TGTGCCAGCAGGCTCGGACCTAGGGCTTTCTTT
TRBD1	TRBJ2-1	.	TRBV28	CASITGTGYGIEQFF	TGTGCCAGCATCACCGGGACAGGGTATGGTATTGAGCAGTTCTTC
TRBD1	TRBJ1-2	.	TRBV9	CASSAFLTGTGAPDAYGYTF	TGTGCCAGCAGCGCCTTCTTAACCGGGACAGGGGCCCCCGATGCCTATGGCTACACCTTC
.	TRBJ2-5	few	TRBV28	CASSIYRTGETQYF	TGTGCCAGCAGTATCTACAGGACTGGGGAGACCCAGTACTTC
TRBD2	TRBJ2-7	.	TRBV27	CASSLSIGLAGSSYEQYF	TGTGCCAGCAGTTTATCGATAGGACTAGCGGGGAGCTCCTACGAGCAGTACTTC
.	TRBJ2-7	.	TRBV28	CASSAPGTHYEQYF	TGTGCCAGCAGTGCGCCTGGGACTCACTACGAGCAGTACTTC
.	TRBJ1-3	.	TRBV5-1	CASSQGRPPSGNTIYF	TGCGCCAGCAGCCAAGGCCGGCCGCCCTCTGGAAACACCATATATTTT
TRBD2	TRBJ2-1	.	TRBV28	CASSLDLAGSEQFF	TGTGCCAGCAGTTTAGATCTAGCGGGAAGTGAGCAGTTCTTC
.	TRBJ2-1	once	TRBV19	CASSIGAFGNNEQFF	TGTGCCAGTAGTATAGGTGCGTTCGGGAACAATGAGCAGTTCTTC
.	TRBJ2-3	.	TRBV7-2	CASSFFASTDTQYF	TGTGCCAGCAGCTTTTTCGCGAGCACAGATACGCAGTATTTT
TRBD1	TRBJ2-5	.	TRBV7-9	CASSPALTGWEQYF	TGTGCCAGCAGCCCGGCCCTGACAGGGTGGGAGCAGTACTTC